This entry lists 15 T cell receptor beta chains sequenced from one sample in a study of response to subunit inactivated influenza vaccine. One entry per CDR3 protein, called by TCRdb with MiXCR from the RT-PCR reads. The repertoire includes roughly 700,000 distinct CDR3 sequences, around 16% of them detected once, and 11% sits in the top ten. This material consisted of PBMCs from blood, taken about 13 days after vaccination. These receptors all come from a man aged 45-60 years who received an inactivated influenza vaccine.

This clonotype was observed a few times. The chain's CDR3 is CTLGGSSYNEQFF. DNA for the CDR3: TGCACCCTAGGGGGGAGCTCCTACAATGAGCAGTTCTTC. This chain links TRBV20-1 with TRBJ2-1, with D tentatively TRBD1 or TRBD2 (6 bases each). Germline CDR1 and CDR2: DFQATT and SNEGSKA (reference sequence). The CDR3 length is 13 residues.

This chain connects TRBV28 to TRBJ2-3; D unclear. This CDR3 spans 13 amino acids. V lost 7 bases and J 0 bases, leaving 8 bases between the germline ends. Germline CDR1 reads MDHEN; CDR2 reads SYDVKM. CDR3 coding DNA: TGTGCCAGCAAGGCTTCTAGCACAGATACGCAGTATTTT. The encoded protein is CASKASSTDTQYF.

The sample holds many counts of this clonotype. This rearrangement joins TRBV9 to TRBJ2-7, with 10 bases lining up with TRBD1. Trimming removed 0 bases from V and 2 bases from J; junction bases left unmatched: 2. CDR1 and CDR2 from the germline V gene are SGDLS and YYNGEE. The CDR3 is made up of 15 amino acids. The CDR3: CASSVEGQGAYEQYF. In DNA, the CDR3 is TGTGCCAGCAGCGTAGAAGGACAGGGGGCCTACGAGCAGTACTTC.

This clonotype has just a few counts. The rearrangement uses TRBV29-1 and TRBJ1-2, with D perhaps TRBD1 (5 bases). Between the trimmed V and J ends, which lost 3 bases and 8 bases, there was a span of 13 bases. This CDR3 is 12 amino acids long. Germline V gene data show CDR1 as SQVTM and CDR2 as ANQGSEA. The CDR3 sequence is CSVDRQGDGYTF. In nucleotides, the CDR3 is TGCAGCGTTGACCGGCAGGGTGACGGCTACACCTTC.

The CDR3 DNA is TGCAGCGTTGAATTGAGGGCCTCTGAAGCTTTCTTT. This sequence encodes CSVELRASEAFF. The chain links TRBV29-1 to TRBJ1-1; D gene unclear. The CDR3 extends over 12 amino acids. Between the trimmed V and J ends, which lost 2 bases and 6 bases, there was a span of 10 bases. Germline V gene lookup returns CDR1 SQVTM and CDR2 ANQGSEA.

V gene TRBV12-3 or TRBV12-4 combines with J gene TRBJ2-2; the D gene is possibly TRBD2 (6 bases). Deletions cut 3 bases from V and 8 bases from J, with 10 bases between. The CDR3 has 13 amino acids. The DNA of the CDR3 is TGTGCCAGCAGTTTCGCGGCGGGGGGGGAGCTGTTTTTT. The encoded protein is CASSFAAGGELFF.

A few counts support this clonotype. The V and J genes are TRBV27 and TRBJ2-7; 7 bases agree with TRBD2. This CDR3 is 14 amino acids long. After removal of 6 bases from V and 0 bases from J, the junction contained 5 bases not matched to a gene. The germline V gene has CDR1 MNHEY and CDR2 SMNVEV (reference sequence). CDR3 region: CASRRERDSYEQYF. The DNA for the CDR3 is TGTGCCAGCAGGCGGGAGCGGGACTCCTACGAGCAGTACTTC.

The CDR3 coding sequence is TGCAGCGTTGAAGGGACAGGACGGGAGACCCAGTACTTC. Its protein is CSVEGTGRETQYF. This chain uses TRBV29-1 with TRBJ2-5; 7 nucleotides match TRBD1. The V gene's germline CDR1 is SQVTM and CDR2 ANQGSEA. V shed 1 base and J 5 bases; nucleotides not matched to a gene: 4. The CDR3 sequence is 13 residues long.

This clonotype was counted between two and nine times. The chain joins TRBV12-3 or TRBV12-4 to TRBJ2-7; D is perhaps TRBD2 (6 bases). This CDR3 region has 13 residues. The V end lost 5 bases, the J end lost 6 bases, and 14 bases lay between the germline ends. CDR3 amino acids: CASSVDGGSEQYF. The DNA for the CDR3 is TGTGCCAGCAGTGTAGACGGGGGTTCCGAGCAGTACTTC.

This clonotype occurred many times. V and J are TRBV10-3 and TRBJ2-4; D is uncertain. The germline V gene encodes CDR1 ENHRY and CDR2 SYGVKD. Trimming shortened V by 3 bases and J by 14 bases, and 11 bases separated the two germline ends. The CDR3 runs 11 residues. The CDR3 here is CAISDAGQKYF. The CDR3 DNA follows: TGTGCCATCAGTGACGCCGGCCAAAAGTACTTC.

The chain uses TRBV27 and TRBJ2-1; no clear D. Trimming stripped 6 bases from V and 8 bases from J, with 11 bases between. The CDR3 runs 12 residues. Germline V gene sequence: CDR1 MNHEY, CDR2 SMNVEV (reference sequence). The CDR3 DNA sequence: TGTGCCAGCAGATCGAGGAGAGATGAGCAGTTCTTC. It yields the protein CASRSRRDEQFF.

This clonotype was seen a handful of times. This rearrangement joins TRBV29-1 to TRBJ2-7; 8 bases line up with TRBD2. After removal of 4 bases from V and 0 bases from J, the junction contained 5 bases not matched to a gene. There are 14 residues in the CDR3. Per germline, CDR1 SQVTM and CDR2 ANQGSEA. CDR3 sequence (DNA): TGCAGCGTTGTCGGGAGGGGGACCTCCTACGAGCAGTACTTC. This sequence encodes CSVVGRGTSYEQYF.

This clonotype was counted between two and nine times. This chain connects TRBV3-1 to TRBJ2-7, with TRBD2 as a possible D gene (6 bases). V was shortened by 6 bases and J by 7 bases, with 13 bases between the two germline ends. The CDR3 spans 12 residues. Germline assignment: CDR1 LGHDT and CDR2 YNNKEL (reference sequence). The CDR3 nucleotides are TGTGCCAGCAGGAGCGGGCAAAGGGAGCAGTACTTC. Protein sequence: CASRSGQREQYF.

This clonotype was detected only a few times. This rearrangement joins TRBV20-1 to TRBJ2-1, with D hard to call. V gave up 3 bases and J gave up 2 bases, with 11 bases separating them. Germline V gene sequence: CDR1 DFQATT, CDR2 SNEGSKA (reference sequence). The CDR3 covers 14 residues. This CDR3 is CSASARPTYNEQFF. The CDR3 DNA follows: TGCAGTGCTAGTGCCCGACCTACCTACAATGAGCAGTTCTTC.

The gene calls are TRBV4-3 and TRBJ2-1; unclear D gene. CDR1 is LGHNA and CDR2 is YSLEER in the germline V gene. V was cut by 0 bases and J by 7 bases, with 13 bases left in between. The CDR3 is made up of 15 amino acids. In nucleotides, the CDR3 is TGCGCCAGCAGCCAAGATCTGGGGATTGGGAATGAGCAGTTCTTC. The encoded protein is CASSQDLGIGNEQFF.